This T cell receptor beta chain was identified in a study of blood T cell repertoires in COVID-19. Whole-study context: Donors in the United States, Italy and Spain gave samples during acute or convalescent COVID-19. From T cells, B-cell-depleted T cells, or PBMCs came the material, which was cDNA or gDNA.

J gave up 0 bases and V 5 bases, and 5 bases lay outside the gene matches. This CDR3 spans 15 amino acids. CDR1 SGHTA and CDR2 FQGNSA come from the germline V gene. Per the original data handling: Estimation of nucleated cell counts relied on the amplification of reference gene primers. Libraries were prepared by immunoSEQ multiplex PCR; TCRdb keeps only in-frame clonotypes and omits some of them. V and J calls and clone size are those listed in that table; D and trimming were worked out from the DNA. Counted here are roughly 81,000 clones, roughly four fifths occurring once; the ten biggest clones make up more than 9%.

V is TRBV7-2 and J is TRBJ2-3, with 7 bases identical to TRBD2. Sequencing used peripheral blood. This receptor was identified in a man aged 60 to 75 with acute or convalescent COVID-19. The CDR3 loop is CASSPWTSSTDTQYF. The CDR3 DNA reads TGTGCCAGCAGCCCGTGGACTAGTAGCACAGATACGCAGTATTTT. Using reference TRBV7-2 and TRBJ2-3 for the parts outside the CDR3, the full variable domain is GAGVSQSPSNKVTEKGKDVELRCDPISGHTALYWYRQSLGQGLEFLIYFQGNSAPDKSGLPSDRFSAERTGGSVSTLTIQRTQQEDSAVYLCASSPWTSSTDTQYFGPGTRLTVL.